This TCR beta chain originates from a study of T cells in Graves' hyperthyroidism and ophthalmopathy. Study context: Peripheral blood draws took place at initial diagnosis, ahead of any treatment. Overall study findings and caveats: Most thyroid clonotypes expanded above 0.001 were also detected in blood.

Uncontrolled infection, other autoimmune disease, pregnancy or lactation led to exclusion. CDR1 and CDR2 from the germline V gene are ENHRY and SYGVKD. This CDR3 contains 11 residues. V dropped 10 bases and J dropped 4 bases, with 10 bases sitting between them. TCR beta CDR3 sequences were amplified from RNA transcripts. A set of HTBI primers served as the primers for a first-round RT-PCR of the TCR CDR3. In TCRdb, the multiplex PCR reads were re-called with MiXCR into one record per CDR3 protein. The sample comprises about half a million distinct CDR3 sequences, roughly 20% of which are singletons, and about 30% rests with the top ten. This clonotype showed up many times. Its specificity is unknown.

Source material: blood. V gene TRBV10-3 combines with J gene TRBJ1-2; D ambiguous. This sequence was found in a man younger than 30 with Graves' hyperthyroidism. The CDR3 DNA reads as TGTGCCACTCAAGACACCTATGGCTACACCTTC. It translates to CATQDTYGYTF.